This TCR beta chain came from a study of T cells in Graves' hyperthyroidism and ophthalmopathy. This clonotype appeared many times. It was uncontrolled infection, other autoimmune disease, pregnancy or lactation that excluded patients. Clinicians diagnosed patients from clinical symptoms, serum thyroxine and TRAb, thyroid ultrasound and orbital computed tomography. Amplification of TCR beta CDR3 regions used RNA as the template. Carried out on the TCR CDR3, a first-round RT-PCR used the HTBI primer set. Each CDR3 protein is one row after TCRdb ran MiXCR on the multiplex PCR reads. Of fewer than 750,000 distinct CDR3 sequences listed, 14% are singletons. The TCR sequence derives from a woman aged 45-65 years with Graves' ophthalmopathy. The specimen sequenced was blood.

The DNA of the CDR3 is TGTGCCAGCAGTTTGGGCATTTACATGAACACTGAAGCTTTCTTT. Protein sequence: CASSLGIYMNTEAFF. The genes are TRBV27 and TRBJ1-1; D gene unclear. V was cut by 3 bases and J by 0 bases, with 11 bases left in between. This CDR3 contains 15 residues. Looked up from germline, CDR1 is MNHEY and CDR2 is SMNVEV (reference sequence).